These 15 T cell receptor beta chains were all obtained from the same sample, sequenced in a study of cytomegalovirus exposure and HLA in healthy donors (dated by TCRdb to 2016 to 2017). Libraries were made using the immunoSEQ multiplex PCR assay. A mixture of 60 forward primers for TCR Vbeta segments and 13 reverse primers for TCR Jbeta segments was used in the multiplex PCR. TCRdb provides this immuneACCESS table in a form limited to in-frame rearrangements. Some clones are lacking; in checked studies, under half of them reflect an unresolved V gene, and why the rest are absent is not known. This sample gives roughly 150,000 clones in total; roughly 80% of them show up just once. The ten largest clones capture 1.1% to 1.5% of the sample. Sequencing was performed on PBMCs. These receptors were collected from a male donor in good health and CMV-seronegative.

The rearrangement links TRBV6-5 to TRBJ1-1; D is possibly TRBD1 (5 bases). Germline CDR1 is MNHEY and CDR2 is SVGAGI. With 5 bases removed from V and 6 bases from J, the gap between germline ends came to 13 bases. The CDR3 is 13 amino acids. CDR3 coding DNA: TGTGCCAGCAGTAACACCGGAGGGGCTGAAGCTTTCTTT. Its protein is CASSNTGGAEAFF.

This chain joins TRBV9 and TRBJ1-1; no clear D gene. V shed 4 bases and J shed 5 bases, with 15 bases lying between them. The CDR3 sequence is 14 residues long. Germline CDR1 and CDR2: SGDLS and YYNGEE. CDR3 protein: CASSLEWGGTEAFF. The CDR3 nucleotides read TGTGCCAGCAGCCTCGAATGGGGAGGGACTGAAGCTTTCTTT.

The chain is built from TRBV11-1 and TRBJ2-5, with D possibly matching TRBD2 (5 bases). V was pared by 5 bases and J by 2 bases, with 18 bases between. Germline CDR1 and CDR2: SGHAT and FQDESV (reference sequence). This CDR3 has 16 amino acids. The CDR3 is CASSRGHSDTQETQYF. CDR3 nucleotide sequence: TGTGCCAGCAGCCGCGGGCACTCAGACACACAAGAGACCCAGTACTTC.

The rearrangement joins TRBV5-1 to TRBJ2-1, with TRBD2 matching 9 bases. The CDR3 covers 16 residues. V trimming: 0 bases; J trimming: 9 bases; junction bases outside the gene matches: 10. The V gene's germline CDR1 is SGHRS and CDR2 YFSETQ. The CDR3 nucleotides read TGCGCCAGCAGCTTGGCCGCGGGGGGGCGTGCTGGTGAGCAGTTCTTC. It specifies CASSLAAGGRAGEQFF.

The V call is TRBV7-6, the J call TRBJ2-7; D is possibly TRBD2 (5 bases). Per germline, CDR1 SGHVS and CDR2 FNYEAQ. This CDR3 is 14 amino acids long. V lost 1 base, J lost 6 bases, and 13 bases lay in between. CDR3 sequence (DNA): TGTGCCAGCAGCTTAGAGGCGGGTTTGGCCGAGCAGTACTTC. This gives the protein CASSLEAGLAEQYF.

The V and J genes are TRBV6-1 and TRBJ1-3; 7 nucleotides match TRBD1. The CDR3 loop spans 16 amino acids. Germline V gene sequence: CDR1 MNHNS, CDR2 SASEGT. J lost 3 bases, V lost 4 bases, and 9 bases had no gene match. The chain's CDR3 is CASSVVPGGLGNTIYF. CDR3 in DNA: TGTGCCAGCAGTGTCGTGCCAGGGGGTCTTGGAAACACCATATATTTT.

The chain has TRBV7-7 and TRBJ2-1; no firm D call. V shed 5 bases and J shed 8 bases, with 13 bases lying between them. The CDR3 loop spans 13 amino acids. Germline assignment: CDR1 SSHAT and CDR2 FNYEAQ (reference sequence). As DNA, the CDR3 is TGTGCCAGCAGCCTGGGCCGAGTGGATGAGCAGTTCTTC. This sequence encodes CASSLGRVDEQFF.

The chain carries TRBV6-5 and TRBJ1-1; D is unresolved. The CDR3 runs 13 residues. Per germline, CDR1 MNHEY and CDR2 SVGAGI. Trimming cost V 2 bases and J 4 bases, with 8 bases left between them. CDR3 region: CASSYDQVTEAFF. In DNA, the CDR3 is TGTGCCAGCAGTTACGATCAGGTCACTGAAGCTTTCTTT.

The rearrangement uses TRBV28 and TRBJ1-4, with D perhaps matching TRBD1 (5 bases). There are 15 residues in the CDR3. The germline V and J ends were trimmed by 3 bases and 8 bases, with 16 bases remaining between them. CDR1 is MDHEN, CDR2 SYDVKM, per germline. The CDR3 is CASSFMGPRGEKLFF. Here the CDR3 DNA reads TGTGCCAGCAGTTTCATGGGACCCCGGGGGGAAAAACTGTTTTTT.

This chain uses TRBV9 with TRBJ2-5; TRBD1 matches 11 bases. Near its end, the DNA agrees better with TRBJ2-7, so the J call may be wrong. Germline V gene data show CDR1 as SGDLS and CDR2 as YYNGEE. The CDR3 is 16 residues long. The CDR3 loop is CASSAGRDRGTYEQYF. In DNA, the CDR3 is TGTGCCAGCAGCGCCGGGAGGGACAGGGGGACCTACGAGCAGTACTTC.

This chain joins TRBV28 and TRBJ1-5; a weak D match, TRBD1 (5 bases). CDR1 is MDHEN and CDR2 is SYDVKM in the germline V gene. CDR3 length: 15 amino acids. V was clipped by 2 bases and J by 7 bases, with 15 bases between them. CDR3 loop: CASSLRRRARQPQHF. The CDR3 DNA is TGTGCCAGCAGTTTACGGCGCAGGGCGAGGCAGCCCCAGCATTTT.

This sequence joins TRBV28 and TRBJ1-5; 8 nucleotides line up with TRBD1. Germline CDR1 MDHEN, CDR2 SYDVKM. This CDR3 has 14 residues. The ends lost 4 bases at V and 1 base at J; junction bases unmatched: 0. In DNA form, the CDR3 reads TGTGCCAGCAGTTCAGGGGGCAGCAATCAGCCCCAGCATTTT. The encoded protein is CASSSGGSNQPQHF.

The V and J genes are TRBV7-9 and TRBJ2-5, with a tentative D call TRBD2 (6 bases). The J call may be faulty, since TRBJ2-7 better matches the DNA end. This CDR3 has 16 amino acids. Germline CDR1 reads SEHNR; CDR2 reads FQNEAQ (reference sequence). The CDR3 reads CARKPLLGTGSYEQYF. DNA for the CDR3: TGTGCCAGAAAACCCCTCTTGGGGACTGGATCCTACGAGCAGTACTTC.

Only a few counts were recorded for this clone. The chain has TRBV29-1 and TRBJ2-3, with TRBD2 identical over 9 bases. The CDR3 runs to 13 residues. Germline V gene lookup returns CDR1 SQVTM and CDR2 ANQGSEA. The ends lost 5 bases at V and 1 base at J; junction bases unmatched: 1. The CDR3 sequence: CSVRTSGTDTQYF. CDR3 sequence (DNA): TGCAGCGTTCGGACTAGCGGCACAGATACGCAGTATTTT.

The chain has TRBV6-5 and TRBJ1-2; TRBD1 is a possible D gene (5 bases). The germline CDR1 and CDR2 sequences are MNHEY and SVGAGI. The length of the CDR3 is 15 residues. Deletions cut 1 base from V and 2 bases from J, with 11 bases between. The CDR3 region is CASSYLLQGNYGYTF. For the CDR3, the DNA is TGTGCCAGCAGTTACTTACTCCAGGGAAACTATGGCTACACCTTC.